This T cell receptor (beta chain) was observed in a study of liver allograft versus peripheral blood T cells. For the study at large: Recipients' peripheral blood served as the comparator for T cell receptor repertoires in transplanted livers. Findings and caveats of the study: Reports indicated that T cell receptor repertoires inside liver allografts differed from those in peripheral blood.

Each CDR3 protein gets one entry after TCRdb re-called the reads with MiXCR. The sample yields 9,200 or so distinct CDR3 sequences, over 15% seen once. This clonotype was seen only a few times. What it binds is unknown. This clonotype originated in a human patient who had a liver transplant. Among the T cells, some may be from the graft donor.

The CDR3 here is CASSLTGGTEAFF. In DNA form, the CDR3 reads TGTGCCAGCAGCTTAACGGGCGGCACTGAAGCTTTCTTT. The rearrangement uses TRBV11-3 and TRBJ1-1; no clear D gene. V lost 2 bases and J 4 bases, leaving 8 bases between the germline ends. This CDR3 is built from 13 residues. Germline V gene data show CDR1 as SGHNT and CDR2 as YENEEA.